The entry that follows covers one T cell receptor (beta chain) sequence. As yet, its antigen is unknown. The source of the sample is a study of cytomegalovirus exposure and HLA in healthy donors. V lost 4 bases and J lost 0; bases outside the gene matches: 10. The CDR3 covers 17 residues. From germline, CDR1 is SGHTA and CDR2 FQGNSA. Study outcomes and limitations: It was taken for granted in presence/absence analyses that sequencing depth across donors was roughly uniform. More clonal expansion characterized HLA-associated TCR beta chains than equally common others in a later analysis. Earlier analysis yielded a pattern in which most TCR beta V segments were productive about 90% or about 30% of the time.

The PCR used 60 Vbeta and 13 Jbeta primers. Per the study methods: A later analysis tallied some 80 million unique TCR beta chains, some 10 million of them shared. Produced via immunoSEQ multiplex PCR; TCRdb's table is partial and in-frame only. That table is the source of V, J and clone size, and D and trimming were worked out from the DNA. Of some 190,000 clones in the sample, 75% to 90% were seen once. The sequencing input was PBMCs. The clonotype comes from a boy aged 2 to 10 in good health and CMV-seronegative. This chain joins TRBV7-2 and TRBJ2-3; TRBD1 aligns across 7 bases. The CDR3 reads CASSSSRDRASTDTQYF. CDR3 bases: TGTGCCAGCAGCTCCAGCCGGGACAGAGCTAGCACAGATACGCAGTATTTT. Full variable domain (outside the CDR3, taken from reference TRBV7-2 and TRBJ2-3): GAGVSQSPSNKVTEKGKDVELRCDPISGHTALYWYRQSLGQGLEFLIYFQGNSAPDKSGLPSDRFSAERTGGSVSTLTIQRTQQEDSAVYLCASSSSRDRASTDTQYFGPGTRLTVL.